The T cell receptor beta chain described here comes from a study of blood T cell repertoires in COVID-19. On the study more broadly: COVID-19 samples collected from the United States, Italy and Spain covered acute and convalescent phases. Sample material is recorded as cDNA or gDNA derived from T cells, B-cell-depleted T cells, or PBMCs.

Authors' data handling: Nucleated cell number was recorded as an estimate derived from reference gene primer amplification. Assay used: immunoSEQ multiplex PCR; TCRdb lists only in-frame clones, some missing. For V, J and clone size, that table is used; D and trimming come from the DNA. The sample yields some 240,000 clones, less than 85% seen once. This CDR3 region has 15 residues. Germline lookup yields CDR1 MNHEY and CDR2 SVGAGI. Unmatched junction bases numbered 11, after V lost 6 bases and J lost 10 bases. This sequence was found in a woman in her seventies with acute or convalescent COVID-19. The sample was peripheral blood. This chain links TRBV6-5 with TRBJ1-6; the match to TRBD1 covers 8 bases. The CDR3 bases are TGTGCCAGCAGATCCGGACAGGGCCTTGGATCACCCCTCCACTTT. Its translation is CASRSGQGLGSPLHF.